This T cell receptor (beta chain) is from a study of human T cells and chemical hapten exposure. The wider study: All patients underwent weekly scalp dosing with diphenylcyclopropenone for the full roughly 24-week study.

The time point: pre-sensitization, week 0. Specified treatment: therapeutic diphenylcyclopropenone sensitization with weekly scalp DPC. Unseparated into fractions, whole blood served as the source from which total RNA was extracted. V lost 0 bases, J lost 6 bases, and 5 bases lay in between. Germline V lookup: CDR1 ENHRY, CDR2 SYGVKD. The CDR3 has 13 residues. TCRdb independently ran MiXCR on the RACE reads; one entry per CDR3 protein. The sample lists 270,000 or so distinct CDR3 sequences, roughly 7.4% occurring once. This clonotype was found many times. Its specificity is unknown. Study-wide results and caveats: There was alopecia in the donors, so their immune response may differ from that of healthy people.

V gene TRBV10-3 combines with J gene TRBJ2-2, with unresolved D. The source material was whole blood, sampled in connection with sensitization to the hapten diphenylcyclopropenone (DPC). This clonotype originated in a man between 18 and 29 years old with alopecia areata. Some clones in this sample may be carry-over from other donors' samples. The CDR3 region has the DNA TGTGCCATCAGTGAGTCGGGTTCCGGGGAGCTGTTTTTT. Its translation is CAISESGSGELFF.